These T cell receptor beta chains were read from a single sample in a study of blood T cell repertoires in COVID-19. Only in-frame clones appear in the TCRdb table, and some are missing; sequencing was by immunoSEQ multiplex PCR. The sample records around 50,000 clones, 77% being singletons. The sequencing sample was made of peripheral blood. The receptors were sampled from a human donor with active or convalescent COVID-19. The donor label of this sample is uncertain. CDR3s include the opening cysteine and the closing phenylalanine or tryptophan. The D gene is left open where the match is weak. The size of a clone is reported for some rows only, either as once, few or many, or as a class for expanded clones.

cdr3_nt | cdr3_aa | d_call | cdr3_length | clone_size | j_call | v_call
TGTGCCTGGAGGCGCAGCGTTAACTATGGCTACACCTTC | CAWRRSVNYGYTF | NA | 13 | NA | TRBJ1-2 | TRBV30
TGTGCCAGCAGCCCTATGACAGGGGAGTCCACTGAAGCTTTCTTT | CASSPMTGESTEAFF | TRBD1 | 15 | medium-sized | TRBJ1-1 | TRBV4-2
TGCGCCAGCAGCCGTACAGGGGGGGCTGGCTACACCTTC | CASSRTGGAGYTF | TRBD1 | 13 | NA | TRBJ1-2 | TRBV4-3
TGTGCCAGCAGCTTCACAGGCAATGAGCAGTTCTTC | CASSFTGNEQFF | NA | 12 | NA | TRBJ2-1 | TRBV5-6
TGTGCCAGCAGCTTAACGGGCACTAGCGGGAGACCGGACGAGCAGTACTTC | CASSLTGTSGRPDEQYF | TRBD2 | 17 | few | TRBJ2-7 | TRBV7-3
TGTGCCGCCCACGGGACTTTGGGTGAGCAGTTCTTC | CAAHGTLGEQFF | NA | 12 | once | TRBJ2-1 | TRBV30
TGTGCCAGCAGTTTAACGGGCTACGAGCAGTACTTC | CASSLTGYEQYF | NA | 12 | NA | TRBJ2-7 | TRBV28
TGTGCCAGTAGGGTGGATCCAGAGGGTGCGAAGAATGAAGCTTTCTTT | CASRVDPEGAKNEAFF | NA | 16 | NA | TRBJ1-1 | TRBV19
TGTGCCAGCAGCCCTCAGTCTAGCGGATCCTACAATGAGCAGTTCTTC | CASSPQSSGSYNEQFF | TRBD2 | 16 | NA | TRBJ2-1 | TRBV27
TGTGCCAGAGTAACACTAGCGGGAGTTAAGAGTGAGCAGTTCTTC | CARVTLAGVKSEQFF | TRBD2 | 15 | NA | TRBJ2-1 | TRBV19
TGTGCCAGCAGTGTAGCTCAGGATCTGCGCGAGACCCAGTACTTC | CASSVAQDLRETQYF | NA | 15 | few | TRBJ2-5 | TRBV6-1
TGTGCCATCAGGACTAGCGGGACCCCCACAGATACGCAGTATTTT | CAIRTSGTPTDTQYF | TRBD2 | 15 | NA | TRBJ2-3 | TRBV10-3
TGTGCCAGCAGCGCACTGACAGGGGGGGACTCACCCCTCCACTTT | CASSALTGGDSPLHF | TRBD1 | 15 | NA | TRBJ1-6 | TRBV7-6
TGTGCCATCAGTGGGCCGGGACAGGGGAGCACTGAAGCTTTCTTT | CAISGPGQGSTEAFF | TRBD1 | 15 | NA | TRBJ1-1 | TRBV10-3
TGTGCCAGCAGTTCGGGACTAGCTGGGGCCTACAATGAGCAGTTCTTC | CASSSGLAGAYNEQFF | TRBD2 | 16 | NA | TRBJ2-1 | TRBV28
TGTGCCAGCAGCCAAATCGTCGCTAGCGGCACAGATACGCAGTATTTT | CASSQIVASGTDTQYF | NA | 16 | NA | TRBJ2-3 | TRBV3-1/TRBV3-2
TGTGCCAGCAAGGGAGCGGGAGCGTACACCGGGGAGCTGTTTTTT | CASKGAGAYTGELFF | TRBD2 | 15 | NA | TRBJ2-2 | TRBV28
TGTGCCAGCGTATTGGACATGAACACTGAAGCTTTCTTT | CASVLDMNTEAFF | NA | 13 | NA | TRBJ1-1 | TRBV25-1
TGTGCCAGCAGTCCGGGTACAGGTCCCCGGCAGTACTTC | CASSPGTGPRQYF | NA | 13 | once | TRBJ2-7 | TRBV2
TGTGCCAGCACCTCCGAACCCCGGGTCGCTGAAGCTTTCTTT | CASTSEPRVAEAFF | NA | 14 | NA | TRBJ1-1 | TRBV5-6
TGTGCCAGAAGCCGAACTAGCGTCTACGAGCAGTACTTC | CARSRTSVYEQYF | TRBD2 | 13 | NA | TRBJ2-7 | TRBV5-3
TGTGCCAGCAGCTTACAGCAGGCGAACACTGAAGCTTTCTTT | CASSLQQANTEAFF | NA | 14 | NA | TRBJ1-1 | TRBV7-2
TGTGCCAGGACCCTAGGGGGCAGGGCCCGCACCGGGGAGCTGTTTTTT | CARTLGGRARTGELFF | TRBD1 | 16 | NA | TRBJ2-2 | TRBV7-2
TGTGCCAGCAGCTTAGGTCAGGGGGCAGAGACCCAGTACTTC | CASSLGQGAETQYF | TRBD1 | 14 | NA | TRBJ2-5 | TRBV11-2
TGTGCCACCAGTGATTATGACAGGGGGTACTCACCCCTCCACTTT | CATSDYDRGYSPLHF | TRBD1 | 15 | NA | TRBJ1-6 | TRBV24-1
TGTGCCAGCAGTGAGGAGCGGGTGGGCGATGAGCAGTTCTTC | CASSEERVGDEQFF | NA | 14 | NA | TRBJ2-1 | TRBV2
TGTGCCAGCAGCAAAACCCGAGGCTTCCCATCTGGCTACACCTTC | CASSKTRGFPSGYTF | NA | 15 | NA | TRBJ1-2 | TRBV21-1
TGTGCCATCAGTGGGACAGGCAATCAGCCCCAGCATTTT | CAISGTGNQPQHF | NA | 13 | few | TRBJ1-5 | TRBV10-3
TGTGCCAGCAGCCGCCGCGGCTTCACTAGCACAGATACGCAGTATTTT | CASSRRGFTSTDTQYF | NA | 16 | NA | TRBJ2-3 | TRBV7-3
TGTGCCAGCCACACCGGGATGGACAGGGGGAGGACTGAAGCTTTCTTT | CASHTGMDRGRTEAFF | TRBD1 | 16 | few | TRBJ1-1 | TRBV2
TGTGCCTGGAGTGTAGGGACAGGGGTCAACGAGCAGTACTTC | CAWSVGTGVNEQYF | TRBD1 | 14 | NA | TRBJ2-7 | TRBV30
TGCGCCAGCAGCCAATATCATGATACATTAGCCAAAAACATTCAGTACTTC | CASSQYHDTLAKNIQYF | NA | 17 | NA | TRBJ2-4 | TRBV4-3
TGCGCCAGCAGTAGACAGGGAGGTACAGATACGCAGTATTTT | CASSRQGGTDTQYF | NA | 14 | few | TRBJ2-3 | TRBV10-1
TGTGCCAGCAGCCGTCCTTTTTCACGGTCTTCTGGAAACACCATATATTTT | CASSRPFSRSSGNTIYF | NA | 17 | NA | TRBJ1-3 | TRBV7-2
TGTGCCACCTCACGGAGGGGGCTGGACGAGCAGTACTTC | CATSRRGLDEQYF | NA | 13 | NA | TRBJ2-7 | TRBV28
TGCGCCAGCAGCCCCGGGGGGACAGGGAGTTACGAGCAGTACTTC | CASSPGGTGSYEQYF | TRBD1 | 15 | NA | TRBJ2-7 | TRBV5-1
TGTGCCAGATTAAGCGGACCACTCTCCTACGAGCAGTACTTC | CARLSGPLSYEQYF | NA | 14 | few | TRBJ2-7 | TRBV6-4
TGTGCCAGCAGCTCCAGGGACAGGGATCCAGAGACCCAGTACTTC | CASSSRDRDPETQYF | TRBD1 | 15 | NA | TRBJ2-5 | TRBV27
TGTGCAAGTCGCAGTACCGGGACTAGCGGGAGGATCTCTCATGAGCAGTTCTTC | CASRSTGTSGRISHEQFF | NA | 18 | NA | TRBJ2-1 | TRBV12-2
TGTGCCAGCAGCCACGTTGTGCGCGGGAGAGCCTACGAGCAGTACTTC | CASSHVVRGRAYEQYF | TRBD2 | 16 | NA | TRBJ2-7 | TRBV5-6
TGTGCCAGCAGTCTAAGATCGGATCAGCCCCAGCATTTT | CASSLRSDQPQHF | NA | 13 | NA | TRBJ1-5 | TRBV12-3/TRBV12-4
TGTGCCAGCAGCTTAGTTCTCGGGGATTCCTACGAGCAGTACTTC | CASSLVLGDSYEQYF | NA | 15 | once | TRBJ2-7 | TRBV7-6
TGTGCCACCAGCAGAGGTCCAGGCCAGCAAGAGACCCAGTACTTC | CATSRGPGQQETQYF | NA | 15 | NA | TRBJ2-5 | TRBV15
TGTGCCAGCAGCAAGGGGCAATTGAACACTGAAGCTTTCTTT | CASSKGQLNTEAFF | NA | 14 | NA | TRBJ1-1 | TRBV5-6
TGCAGTGCTAGTGGCAGGGGGCCCGGAAACACCATATATTTT | CSASGRGPGNTIYF | TRBD1 | 14 | few | TRBJ1-3 | TRBV20-1
TGTGCCAGCAGCAAAGGACAGGGTCGCCTTAGCACAGATACGCAGTATTTT | CASSKGQGRLSTDTQYF | TRBD1 | 17 | NA | TRBJ2-3 | TRBV11-3
TGTGCCAGCAGCTTAAGCTCGAACACCGGGGAGCTGTTTTTT | CASSLSSNTGELFF | NA | 14 | NA | TRBJ2-2 | TRBV7-6
TGTGCCTGGGGAAGCGGTCTCACAGATACGCAGTATTTT | CAWGSGLTDTQYF | NA | 13 | NA | TRBJ2-3 | TRBV30
TGTGCCACCAGCAGAGTAAGACTAGCGGGTTACAATGAGCAGTTCTTC | CATSRVRLAGYNEQFF | TRBD2 | 16 | NA | TRBJ2-1 | TRBV15